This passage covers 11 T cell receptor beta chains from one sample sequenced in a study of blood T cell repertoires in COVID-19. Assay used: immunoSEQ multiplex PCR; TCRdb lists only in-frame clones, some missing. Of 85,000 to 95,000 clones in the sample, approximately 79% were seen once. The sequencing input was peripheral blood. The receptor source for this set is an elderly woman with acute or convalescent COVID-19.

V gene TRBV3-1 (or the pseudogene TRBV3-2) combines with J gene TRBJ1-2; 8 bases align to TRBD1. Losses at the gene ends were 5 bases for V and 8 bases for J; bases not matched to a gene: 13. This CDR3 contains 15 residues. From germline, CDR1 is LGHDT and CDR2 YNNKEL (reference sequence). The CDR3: CASSNTDRDGVGYTF. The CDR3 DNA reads TGTGCCAGCAGCAATACGGACAGGGATGGGGTGGGCTACACCTTC.

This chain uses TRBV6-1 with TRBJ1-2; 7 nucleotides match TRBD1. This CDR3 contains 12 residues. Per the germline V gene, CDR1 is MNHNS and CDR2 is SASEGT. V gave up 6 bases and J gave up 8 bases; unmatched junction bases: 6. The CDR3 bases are TGTGCCAGCAGGGAGGGGGCGAAGGGCTACACCTTC. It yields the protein CASREGAKGYTF.

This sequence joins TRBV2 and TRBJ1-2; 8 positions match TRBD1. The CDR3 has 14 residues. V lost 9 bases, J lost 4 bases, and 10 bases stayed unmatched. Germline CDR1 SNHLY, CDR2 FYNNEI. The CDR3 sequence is CASQGAWALYGYTF. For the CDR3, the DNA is TGTGCCAGTCAGGGGGCCTGGGCCCTCTATGGCTACACCTTC.

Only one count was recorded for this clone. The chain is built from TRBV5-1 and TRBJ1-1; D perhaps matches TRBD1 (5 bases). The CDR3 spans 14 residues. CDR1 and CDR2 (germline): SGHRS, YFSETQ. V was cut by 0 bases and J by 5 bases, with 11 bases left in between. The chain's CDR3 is CASSLVGVRTEAFF. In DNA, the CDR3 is TGCGCCAGCAGCTTGGTAGGGGTTCGTACTGAAGCTTTCTTT.

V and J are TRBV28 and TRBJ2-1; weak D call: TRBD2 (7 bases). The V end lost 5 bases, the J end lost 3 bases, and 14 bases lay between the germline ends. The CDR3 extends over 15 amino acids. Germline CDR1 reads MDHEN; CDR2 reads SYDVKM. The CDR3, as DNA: TGTGCCAGCAGTATGGGGGGGGCGCACTACAATGAGCAGTTCTTC. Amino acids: CASSMGGAHYNEQFF.

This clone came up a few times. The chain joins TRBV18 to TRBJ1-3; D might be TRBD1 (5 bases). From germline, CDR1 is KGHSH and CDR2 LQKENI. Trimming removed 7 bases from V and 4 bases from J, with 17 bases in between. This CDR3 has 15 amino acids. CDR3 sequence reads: CASFQTAAGGNTIYF. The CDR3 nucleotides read TGTGCCAGCTTTCAGACAGCTGCAGGGGGAAACACCATATATTTT.

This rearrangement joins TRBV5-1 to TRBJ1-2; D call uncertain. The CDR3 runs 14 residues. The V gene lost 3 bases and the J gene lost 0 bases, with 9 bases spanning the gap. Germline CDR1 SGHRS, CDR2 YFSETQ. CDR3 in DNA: TGCGCCAGCAGCTCCGGAAGCGCTAACTATGGCTACACCTTC. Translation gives CASSSGSANYGYTF.

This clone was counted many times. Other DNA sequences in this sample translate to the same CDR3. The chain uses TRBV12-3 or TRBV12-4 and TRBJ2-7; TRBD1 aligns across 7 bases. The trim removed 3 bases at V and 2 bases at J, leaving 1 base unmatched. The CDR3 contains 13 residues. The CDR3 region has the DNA TGTGCCAGCAGTTTGGGACAGACCTACGAGCAGTACTTC. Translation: CASSLGQTYEQYF.

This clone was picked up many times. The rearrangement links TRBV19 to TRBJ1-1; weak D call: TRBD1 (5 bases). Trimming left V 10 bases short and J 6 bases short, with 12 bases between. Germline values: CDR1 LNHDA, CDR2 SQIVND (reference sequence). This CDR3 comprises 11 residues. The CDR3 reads CATMTAPEAFF. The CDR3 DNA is TGTGCCACCATGACAGCGCCTGAAGCTTTCTTT.

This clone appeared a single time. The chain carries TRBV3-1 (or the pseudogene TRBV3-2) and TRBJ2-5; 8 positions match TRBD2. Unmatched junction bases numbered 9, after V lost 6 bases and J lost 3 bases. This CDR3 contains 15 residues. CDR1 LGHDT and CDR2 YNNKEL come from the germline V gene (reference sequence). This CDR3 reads CASRSPGLGKETQYF. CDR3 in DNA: TGTGCCAGCAGATCCCCGGGACTAGGGAAAGAGACCCAGTACTTC.

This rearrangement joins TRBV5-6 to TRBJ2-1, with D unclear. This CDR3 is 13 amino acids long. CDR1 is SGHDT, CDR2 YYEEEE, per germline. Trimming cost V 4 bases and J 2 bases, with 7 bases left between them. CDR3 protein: CASSIGAYNEQFF. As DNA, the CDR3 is TGTGCCAGCAGCATCGGAGCCTACAATGAGCAGTTCTTC.